This T cell receptor beta chain was documented in a study of blood T cell repertoires in COVID-19. Study at large: Both acute and convalescent COVID-19 samples were obtained from the United States, Italy and Spain. Nucleic acid was either cDNA or gDNA, and it came from T cells, B-cell-depleted T cells, or PBMCs.

Trimming shortened V by 3 bases and J by 3 bases, and 10 bases separated the two germline ends. Germline CDR1 SGHNT, CDR2 YYREEE (reference sequence). CDR3 length: 13 amino acids. Original analysis: Estimates of nucleated cell counts were drawn from the amplification of reference gene primers. The repertoire was sequenced with immunoSEQ multiplex PCR; TCRdb's copy has only in-frame clones and lacks some. V and J calls and clone size are given by that table; D and trimming were obtained from the DNA. The data show 150,000 to 190,000 clones, roughly 80% seen once. V usage is TRBV5-4 and J usage is TRBJ2-7, with TRBD1 as a possible D gene (6 bases). Sequencing was done on a sample of peripheral blood. This TCR was recovered from a man in his 60s with acute or convalescent COVID-19. The DNA for the CDR3 is TGTGCCAGCAGCTCGACAGGACTCTACGAGCAGTACTTC. Its protein product is CASSSTGLYEQYF.